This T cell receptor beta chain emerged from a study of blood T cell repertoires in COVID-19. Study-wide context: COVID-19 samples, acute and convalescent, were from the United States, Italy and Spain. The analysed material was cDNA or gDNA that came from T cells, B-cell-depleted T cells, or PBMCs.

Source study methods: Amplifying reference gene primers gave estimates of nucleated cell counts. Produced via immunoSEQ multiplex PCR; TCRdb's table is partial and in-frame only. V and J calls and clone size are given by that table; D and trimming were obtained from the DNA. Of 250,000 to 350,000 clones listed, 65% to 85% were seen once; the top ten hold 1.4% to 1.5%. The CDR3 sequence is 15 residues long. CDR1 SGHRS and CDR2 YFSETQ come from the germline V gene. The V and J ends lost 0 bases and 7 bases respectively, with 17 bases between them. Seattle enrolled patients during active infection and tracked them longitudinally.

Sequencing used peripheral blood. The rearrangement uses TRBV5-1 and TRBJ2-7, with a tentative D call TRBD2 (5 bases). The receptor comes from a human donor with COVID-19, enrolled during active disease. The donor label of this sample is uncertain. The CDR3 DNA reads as TGCGCCAGCAGCTTGGAGGGCCTAGCTTTGAGGGAGCAGTACTTC. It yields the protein CASSLEGLALREQYF.